The rows below give T cell receptor beta chains drawn from one sample of a study of T-cell reconstitution after alpha-beta-depleted transplantation in children. From the PCR reads, TCRdb called clonotypes with MiXCR, one entry per CDR3 protein. The profile shows around 490,000 distinct CDR3 sequences, over 9.5% of them singletons. This sample comprised PBMCs, mostly from graft donor cells, obtained 180 days after TCRalphabeta/CD19-depleted stem cell transplant. Receptors originate from a female patient aged 2-15 years who had a stem cell transplant for aplastic anemia, so the T cells may come from the graft donor. Both conserved end residues are part of each CDR3. D genes are given only for firm matches. Not every row has a clone size; where given, it reads once, few, many or a size class.

cdr3_length	v_call	j_call	clone_size	d_call	cdr3_aa	cdr3_nt
15	TRBV6-5	TRBJ2-1	few	TRBD2	CASSYRSGRYNEQFF	TGTGCCAGCAGTTACCGGAGCGGGAGGTACAATGAGCAGTTCTTC
12	TRBV20-1	TRBJ2-1	few	.	CSARPFRDEQFF	TGCAGTGCTAGACCCTTCCGGGATGAGCAGTTCTTC
14	TRBV5-5	TRBJ2-7	few	.	CASSRPGRSYEQYF	TGTGCCAGCAGCCGACCGGGACGGTCCTACGAGCAGTACTTC
12	TRBV28	TRBJ1-2	.	.	CASSLGTSVHTF	TGTGCCAGCAGTTTAGGGACATCCGTCCACACCTTC
12	TRBV29-1	TRBJ1-2	many	.	CSVEGQTGSYTF	TGCAGCGTTGAAGGTCAAACGGGGTCCTACACCTTC
15	TRBV11-2	TRBJ2-3	few	TRBD1	CASSGYRGPTDTQYF	TGTGCCAGCAGCGGCTACAGGGGGCCCACAGATACGCAGTATTTT
12	TRBV20-1	TRBJ2-5	few	.	CSAGVVEETQYF	TGCAGTGCGGGAGTTGTGGAAGAGACCCAGTACTTC
17	TRBV18	TRBJ2-1	.	.	CASSPPSGQGPSNEQFF	TGTGCCAGCTCACCACCGTCTGGCCAGGGCCCCTCCAATGAGCAGTTCTTC
16	TRBV29-1	TRBJ2-1	.	TRBD2	CSVSPYLGRAPGEQFF	TGCAGCGTCAGCCCCTACCTCGGGAGGGCCCCTGGTGAGCAGTTCTTC
13	TRBV13	TRBJ2-1	few	TRBD2	CASSGTSSHEQFF	TGTGCCAGCAGCGGGACTAGCTCTCATGAGCAGTTCTTC
13	TRBV7-8	TRBJ2-1	.	.	CASSLTSNNEQFF	TGTGCCAGCAGCTTAACCAGCAACAATGAGCAGTTCTTC
17	TRBV27	TRBJ1-6	few	.	CASSPGHPSSYNSPLHF	TGTGCCAGCAGCCCGGGACACCCGAGCTCCTATAATTCACCCCTCCACTTT
17	TRBV5-1	TRBJ2-1	many	TRBD2	CASSWGLAGGPMNEQFF	TGCGCCAGCAGCTGGGGACTAGCGGGAGGGCCAATGAATGAGCAGTTCTTC
14	TRBV7-9	TRBJ2-1	few	TRBD1	CASSFRDRSNEQFF	TGTGCCAGCAGCTTCCGGGACAGAAGCAATGAGCAGTTCTTC
18	TRBV5-1	TRBJ2-3	few	TRBD2	CASSPQRRGTPSTDTQYF	TGCGCCAGCAGCCCCCAGAGGCGGGGGACCCCTAGCACAGATACGCAGTATTTT
19	TRBV6-2/TRBV6-3	TRBJ2-3	.	TRBD2	CASSPPGTSGRSSTDTQYF	TGTGCCAGCAGTCCCCCCGGGACTAGCGGGAGATCAAGCACAGATACGCAGTATTTT
14	TRBV5-1	TRBJ2-7	many	TRBD2	CASSRGGDVSEQYF	TGCGCCAGCAGCCGCGGGGGAGATGTCTCCGAGCAGTACTTC
15	TRBV2	TRBJ1-4	many	.	CASSEMLRGAEKLFF	TGTGCCAGCAGTGAGATGTTGAGAGGTGCGGAAAAACTGTTTTTT
14	TRBV9	TRBJ2-3	few	.	CASSGQPGTDTQYF	TGTGCCAGCAGCGGTCAACCAGGCACAGATACGCAGTATTTT
13	TRBV27	TRBJ1-1	many	.	CASSRQENTEAFF	TGTGCCAGCAGCCGACAGGAGAACACTGAAGCTTTCTTT
15	TRBV5-8	TRBJ1-2	many	TRBD1	CASSPPGQGYYGYTF	TGTGCCAGCAGCCCCCCCGGACAGGGGTACTATGGCTACACCTTC
17	TRBV27	TRBJ2-1	.	.	CASSLSITGTPYNEQFF	TGTGCCAGCAGTTTATCAATTACCGGGACCCCCTACAATGAGCAGTTCTTC
12	TRBV20-1	TRBJ1-4	few	.	CSARGNGEKLFF	TGCAGTGCTAGGGGGAATGGTGAAAAACTGTTTTTT
17	TRBV4-2	TRBJ2-6	.	TRBD1	CASSQEFRGLGANVLTF	TGTGCCAGCAGCCAAGAATTCAGGGGGCTTGGGGCCAACGTCCTGACTTTC
13	TRBV27	TRBJ2-5	.	.	CASRQGSRETQYF	TGTGCCAGCAGACAGGGATCCCGAGAGACCCAGTACTTC
13	TRBV25-1	TRBJ1-2	few	.	CASSEHLKGGYTF	TGTGCCAGCAGTGAACACCTGAAGGGAGGCTACACCTTC
17	TRBV10-3	TRBJ2-1	few	TRBD2	CAIMNWEIAGGPNEQFF	TGTGCCATCATGAACTGGGAGATAGCGGGAGGGCCGAATGAGCAGTTCTTC
14	TRBV29-1	TRBJ2-5	.	TRBD1	CSVARRTGSGTQYF	TGCAGCGTCGCGCGCCGGACAGGGTCGGGGACCCAGTACTTC
16	TRBV5-1	TRBJ2-5	few	TRBD2	CASSLRLAGARETQYF	TGCGCCAGCAGCCTCAGACTAGCGGGAGCGAGAGAGACCCAGTACTTC
18	TRBV3-1	TRBJ2-3	once	.	CASCPSPDLVPGTDTQYF	TGTGCCAGCTGCCCATCCCCCGATCTAGTTCCAGGCACAGATACGCAGTATTTT
15	TRBV7-8	TRBJ2-3	few	.	CASSLVGGTTDTQYF	TGTGCCAGCAGCTTAGTTGGGGGAACCACAGATACGCAGTATTTT